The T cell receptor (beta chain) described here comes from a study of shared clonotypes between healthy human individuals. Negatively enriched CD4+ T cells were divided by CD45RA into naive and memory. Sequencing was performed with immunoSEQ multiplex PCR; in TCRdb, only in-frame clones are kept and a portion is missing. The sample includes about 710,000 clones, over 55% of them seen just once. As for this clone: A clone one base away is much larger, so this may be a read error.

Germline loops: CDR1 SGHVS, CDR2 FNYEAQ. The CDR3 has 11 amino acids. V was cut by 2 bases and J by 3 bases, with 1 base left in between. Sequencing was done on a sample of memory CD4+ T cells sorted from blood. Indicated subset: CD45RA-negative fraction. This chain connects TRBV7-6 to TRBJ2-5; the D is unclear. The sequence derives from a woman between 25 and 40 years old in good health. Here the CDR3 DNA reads TGTGCCAGCAGCTTAAAAGAGACCCAGTACTTC. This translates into CASSLKETQYF.